This is a list of T cell receptor beta chains from one sample in a study of shared clonotypes between healthy human individuals. The repertoire was sequenced with immunoSEQ multiplex PCR; TCRdb's copy has only in-frame clones and lacks some. The top ten clones hold roughly 1.5% of a sample with about 960,000 clones, over 75% of them seen once. Input material: memory CD4+ T cells sorted from blood. The receptors were sampled from a man aged 18 to 30 in good health. Both conserved end residues are part of each CDR3. D genes are given only for firm matches. Only some rows state a clone size, as once, few, many or a class for expanded clones.

d_gene,j_gene,abundance,v_gene,CDR3aa,CDR3nt
-,TRBJ2-3,-,TRBV5-6,CASSLPAGTDTQYF,TGTGCCAGCAGCTTGCCTGCGGGTACAGATACGCAGTATTTT
-,TRBJ1-1,few,TRBV2,CASSVRASGGTEAFF,TGTGCCAGCAGTGTTCGGGCGTCGGGAGGGACTGAAGCTTTCTTT
TRBD1,TRBJ2-7,-,TRBV5-1,CASSLNGQGAYEQYF,TGCGCCAGCAGCTTGAATGGACAGGGCGCATACGAGCAGTACTTC
-,TRBJ2-2,once,TRBV6-1,CASKGEGRTGELFF,TGTGCCAGCAAGGGGGAGGGCCGTACCGGGGAGCTGTTTTTT
-,TRBJ1-3,-,TRBV7-9,CASSSRQNSGNTIYF,TGTGCCAGCAGCTCTCGACAGAACTCTGGAAACACCATATATTTT
-,TRBJ1-1,-,TRBV5-1,CASSRDRDGATEAFF,TGCGCCAGCAGCCGCGACCGGGACGGCGCCACTGAAGCTTTCTTT
TRBD1,TRBJ2-2,-,TRBV2,CASRNRGPTNTGELFF,TGTGCCAGCAGAAACAGGGGGCCCACGAACACCGGGGAGCTGTTTTTT
-,TRBJ2-2,-,TRBV11-2,CASSFRGSTSNTGELFF,TGTGCCAGCAGCTTTCGCGGGTCCACATCGAACACCGGGGAGCTGTTTTTT
TRBD1,TRBJ2-7,-,TRBV20-1,CSGAAGGMQYF,TGCAGTGGGGCGGCAGGGGGAATGCAGTACTTC
TRBD1,TRBJ1-6,-,TRBV28,CASSWTGPNSPLHF,TGTGCCAGCAGTTGGACAGGCCCTAATTCACCCCTCCACTTT
-,TRBJ2-1,once,TRBV30,CAWSLRGGYNEQFF,TGTGCCTGGAGCCTCAGGGGCGGCTACAATGAGCAGTTCTTC
-,TRBJ2-3,-,TRBV7-9,CASSSPGRSLSTDTQYF,TGTGCCAGCAGCTCGCCGGGACGGTCCCTCTCCACAGATACGCAGTATTTT
-,TRBJ2-2,once,TRBV7-7,CASSLSDLNTGELFF,TGTGCTAGCAGCTTATCTGATCTGAACACCGGGGAGCTGTTTTTT
TRBD1,TRBJ1-2,-,TRBV10-3,CAITGTGANYGYTF,TGTGCCATCACTGGGACAGGAGCTAACTATGGCTACACCTTC
TRBD2,TRBJ2-1,few,TRBV27,CASSRGGYSYNEQFF,TGTGCCAGCAGTCGCGGGGGGTACTCCTACAATGAGCAGTTCTTC
-,TRBJ1-3,-,TRBV9,CASSPMTGSGNTIYF,TGTGCCAGCAGCCCTATGACAGGCTCTGGAAACACCATATATTTT
-,TRBJ2-7,-,TRBV5-1,CASSLGSAYEQYF,TGCGCCAGCAGCTTGGGGTCAGCCTACGAGCAGTACTTC
-,TRBJ2-1,once,TRBV5-1,CASSPGQRRTYNEQFF,TGCGCCAGCAGCCCGGGGCAGAGACGGACTTACAATGAGCAGTTCTTC
-,TRBJ2-7,-,TRBV29-1,CSVLTDGGSYEQYF,TGCAGCGTTTTAACAGACGGGGGATCCTACGAGCAGTACTTC
-,TRBJ2-4,-,TRBV7-2,CASSLAVGQGAYF,-
-,TRBJ1-3,once,TRBV11-2,CASSPRGGSGNTIYF,TGTGCCAGCAGCCCGCGCGGGGGCTCTGGAAACACCATATATTTT
TRBD2,TRBJ2-5,-,TRBV5-4,CASSLAPQRGQETQYF,TGTGCCAGCAGCTTGGCCCCCCAGCGGGGGCAAGAGACCCAGTACTTC
-,TRBJ2-7,-,TRBV2,CASDGGISNEQYF,TGTGCCAGCGACGGCGGGATAAGTAACGAGCAGTACTTC
-,TRBJ2-1,-,TRBV6-5,CASSSTFGGLQFF,TGTGCCAGCAGTTCCACTTTCGGGGGCCTGCAGTTCTTC
TRBD2,TRBJ2-2,-,TRBV9,CASSVGGLNTGELFF,TGTGCCAGCAGCGTAGGGGGACTAAACACCGGGGAGCTGTTTTTT
-,TRBJ1-1,-,TRBV19,CASSMTRQNTEAFF,TGTGCCAGTAGTATGACTAGGCAGAACACTGAAGCTTTCTTT
-,TRBJ1-4,once,TRBV7-9,CASTPTGGEKLFF,TGTGCCAGCACCCCAACCGGTGGCGAAAAACTGTTTTTT
-,TRBJ1-4,once,TRBV5-6,CASSLDGMGEKLFF,TGTGCCAGCAGCTTGGACGGCATGGGTGAAAAACTGTTTTTT
-,TRBJ1-2,-,TRBV5-6,CASSFTGNYGYTF,TGTGCCAGCAGCTTTACAGGGAACTATGGCTACACCTTC
-,TRBJ2-7,-,TRBV7-9,CASSVPGSSYEQYF,TGTGCCAGCAGCGTTCCCGGGAGCTCCTACGAGCAGTACTTC
-,TRBJ1-1,-,TRBV11-1,CASSFLGGSEAFF,TGTGCCAGCAGCTTTCTCGGGGGGAGTGAAGCTTTCTTT
TRBD2,TRBJ2-7,-,TRBV9,CASSVAGTSLYEQYF,TGTGCCAGCAGCGTAGCCGGGACTAGTCTGTACGAGCAGTACTTC
-,TRBJ2-3,-,TRBV5-3,CARSTGPQTQYF,TGTGCCAGAAGCACGGGACCTCAAACGCAGTATTTT
TRBD1,TRBJ1-3,-,TRBV7-9,CASSLQGKEGNTIYF,TGTGCCAGCAGCCTACAGGGGAAAGAAGGAAACACCATATATTTT
-,TRBJ2-1,-,TRBV2,CASSPLNEQFF,TGTGCCAGCAGTCCTCTCAATGAGCAGTTCTTC
TRBD1,TRBJ2-4,-,TRBV11-2,CASSLLTGGLKNIQYF,TGTGCCAGCAGCTTACTAACAGGGGGATTAAAAAACATTCAGTACTTC
TRBD1,TRBJ2-1,-,TRBV19,CASSPRDREVNEQFF,TGTGCCAGTAGTCCCCGGGACAGGGAGGTCAATGAGCAGTTCTTC
-,TRBJ2-1,-,TRBV7-3,CASSLSPSDHEQFF,TGTGCCAGCAGCTTATCCCCTAGCGACCATGAGCAGTTCTTC
TRBD1,TRBJ2-3,-,TRBV4-2,CASSQDTQGAKDTQYF,TGTGCCAGCAGCCAAGATACGCAGGGGGCGAAAGATACGCAGTATTTT
-,TRBJ1-2,-,TRBV19,CASSIRAGNGYTF,TGTGCCAGTAGTATAAGGGCAGGGAATGGCTACACCTTC
-,TRBJ1-1,-,TRBV10-3,CATTWGDEAFF,TGTGCCACCACTTGGGGGGATGAAGCTTTCTTT
-,TRBJ2-7,many,TRBV6-6,CAASKLADEQYF,TGTGCCGCTAGTAAGCTAGCCGACGAGCAGTACTTC
-,TRBJ1-5,many,TRBV10-3,CASSGDPQIKGQPQHF,TGTGCCTCCTCGGGGGACCCCCAAATAAAAGGTCAGCCCCAGCATTTT
TRBD2,TRBJ2-1,-,TRBV10-3,CAISAGTSGDNEQFF,TGTGCCATCAGCGCCGGGACTAGCGGGGACAATGAGCAGTTCTTC
TRBD2,TRBJ2-1,-,TRBV11-2,CASSLGGGAYNEQFF,TGTGCCAGCAGCTTAGGCGGGGGGGCCTATAATGAGCAGTTCTTC
-,TRBJ1-4,-,TRBV6-1,CASSERPNEKLFF,TGTGCCAGCAGTGAACGTCCTAATGAAAAACTGTTTTTT
-,TRBJ2-3,-,TRBV6-6,CATIDGGGSSDTQYF,TGTGCCACCATCGACGGGGGAGGCTCCTCAGATACGCAGTATTTT
-,TRBJ2-7,-,TRBV28,CASSLYGPSYEQYF,TGTGCCAGCAGTTTATATGGGCCTTCCTACGAGCAGTACTTC
-,TRBJ1-2,many,TRBV5-4,CASSLADSAFYGYTF,TGTGCCAGCAGCTTGGCCGATAGTGCTTTTTATGGCTACACCTTC
TRBD1,TRBJ2-5,-,TRBV5-4,CASSHRDRQETQYF,TGTGCCAGCAGCCACCGGGACAGACAAGAGACCCAGTACTTC
-,TRBJ2-3,-,TRBV19,CASTEQGLQSTDTQYF,TGTGCCAGTACCGAACAGGGTTTGCAAAGCACAGATACGCAGTATTTT
-,TRBJ1-1,few,TRBV7-9,CASSLAASTEAFF,TGTGCCAGCAGCTTAGCGGCGAGCACTGAAGCTTTCTTT
-,TRBJ2-3,-,TRBV6-8,CASNLDFSTDTQYF,TGTGCCAGCAATCTTGACTTTAGCACAGATACGCAGTATTTT
-,TRBJ2-7,-,TRBV11-3,CASSQNSYEQYF,TGTGCCAGCAGCCAAAACTCCTACGAGCAGTACTTC
-,TRBJ2-7,-,TRBV7-9,CASSLWNEQYF,TGTGCCAGCAGCTTATGGAACGAGCAGTACTTC